The 30 T cell receptor beta chains reported below all come from one sample, sequenced in a study of T cell repertoires in cytomegalovirus infection. TCRdb independently ran MiXCR on the reads; one entry per CDR3 protein. The data show hundreds of thousands of distinct CDR3 sequences, with under 20% seen just once and around 12% held by the top ten. The sequenced sample consisted of PBMCs. The receptors shown here come from a human donor in good health (CMV status not recorded). Some clones in this sample may be carry-over from other donors' samples.

The sample holds one count of this clonotype. The chain recombines TRBV4-3 with TRBJ2-2; 9 bases fit TRBD2. CDR3 length: 16 amino acids. The V gene's germline CDR1 is LGHNA and CDR2 YSLEER. The J segment lost 4 bases and the V segment lost 4 bases, leaving 7 bases of the junction unmatched. The CDR3 DNA reads as TGCGCCAGCAGCCCTCGGGCTAGCGGGGCCACCGGGGAGCTGTTTTTT. As protein: CASSPRASGATGELFF.

This rearrangement joins TRBV9 to TRBJ2-1, with D perhaps matching TRBD2 (5 bases). The CDR3 has 15 residues. CDR1 and CDR2 from the germline V gene are SGDLS and YYNGEE. V gave up 0 bases and J gave up 5 bases, with 12 bases separating them. CDR3 in amino acids: CASSVGAGINNEQFF. CDR3 DNA sequence: TGTGCCAGCAGCGTAGGGGCGGGTATTAACAATGAGCAGTTCTTC. The whole variable domain, remainder taken from reference TRBV9 and TRBJ2-1, is DSGVTQTPKHLITATGQRVTLRCSPRSGDLSVYWYQQSLDQGLQFLIQYYNGEERAKGNILERFSAQQFPDLHSELNLSSLELGDSALYFCASSVGAGINNEQFFGPGTRLTVL.

This clonotype was seen ten or more times. The genes are TRBV7-2 and TRBJ1-2; D is perhaps TRBD1 (6 bases). Per the germline V gene, CDR1 is SGHTA and CDR2 is FQGNSA. V lost 0 bases to trimming and J lost 9 bases, with 17 bases between them. This CDR3 has 15 residues. The CDR3 region is CASSLATTGRSRYTF. DNA for the CDR3: TGTGCCAGCAGCTTAGCCACAACAGGGAGAAGTCGCTACACCTTC.

In its sample, this clonotype was seen many times. The chain joins TRBV7-8 to TRBJ2-7; D unresolved. Germline values: CDR1 SGHVS, CDR2 FQNEAQ. Trimming cost V 5 bases and J 3 bases, with 14 bases left between them. The CDR3 is 14 amino acids. The CDR3 DNA is TGTGCCAGCAGCCACTCAATAAGAAACTACGAGCAGTACTTC. Translation gives CASSHSIRNYEQYF.

This sequence joins TRBV7-9 and TRBJ1-5; tentatively, D is TRBD1 (5 bases). CDR3 length equals 13 residues. Germline CDR1 SEHNR, CDR2 FQNEAQ (reference sequence). The CDR3 nucleotides read TGTGCTCTGGGGGGTCTTAGCAATCAGCCCCAGCATTTT. It translates to CALGGLSNQPQHF.

There are a few counts of this clonotype. The rearrangement joins TRBV5-4 to TRBJ1-6; TRBD1 matches 7 bases. Trimming took 4 bases from V and 7 from J; bases not matched to a gene: 17. This CDR3 is 18 amino acids long. Germline V lookup: CDR1 SGHNT, CDR2 YYREEE (reference sequence). DNA for the CDR3: TGTGCCAGCAGCATCGGGACAGCAGGACCCGCGGGAAATTCACCCCTCCACTTT. Encoded protein: CASSIGTAGPAGNSPLHF.

The chain has TRBV29-1 and TRBJ2-1; TRBD1 might be the D (5 bases). V shed 5 bases and J shed 1 base, with 12 bases lying between them. The germline gives CDR1 SQVTM, CDR2 ANQGSEA. CDR3 size: 14 residues. The CDR3 bases are TGCAGCGTTCACAGGTTCGGTTCCTACAATGAGCAGTTCTTC. Translation gives CSVHRFGSYNEQFF.

Comment on this clonotype: One end of the junction fails to match germline, which may point to a read error. The chain couples TRBV7-9 to TRBJ1-3; D is perhaps TRBD1 (6 bases). This CDR3 region has 13 residues. Germline CDR1 reads SEHNR; CDR2 reads FQNEAQ (reference sequence). The CDR3 nucleotides read TGTGCCAGCAGCGCCGGGACAAACATTGGGTGGGATTTT. This encodes CASSAGTNIGWDF.

This clonotype was observed at least ten times. The rearrangement uses TRBV12-3 or TRBV12-4 and TRBJ1-1; 8 bases line up with TRBD1. This CDR3 is built from 16 residues. The trim removed 3 bases at V and 0 bases at J, leaving 6 bases unmatched. The chain's CDR3 is CASSFSGTGLNTEAFF. CDR3 DNA sequence: TGTGCCAGCAGTTTTTCGGGGACAGGTTTGAACACTGAAGCTTTCTTT.

This clonotype was counted only a few times. J is TRBJ2-5 and V is TRBV7-9; D tentatively reads TRBD1 or TRBD2 (6 bases each). Germline V gene lookup returns CDR1 SEHNR and CDR2 FQNEAQ (reference sequence). This CDR3 comprises 15 residues. The V end lost 5 bases, the J end lost 3 bases, and 16 bases lay between the germline ends. CDR3 amino acids: CASSRDGGHEETQYF. The CDR3 DNA follows: TGTGCCAGCAGCCGCGATGGGGGGCATGAAGAGACCCAGTACTTC.

This clonotype has a count of ten or more. The chain links TRBV12-3 or TRBV12-4 to TRBJ2-2, with 8 bases identical to TRBD1. V dropped 5 bases and J dropped 1; count of bases not matched to a gene: 6. This CDR3 is 16 amino acids long. For the CDR3, the DNA is TGTGCCAGCAGTGCTCAGGGGACAGGGAACACCGGGGAGCTGTTTTTT. It is translated as CASSAQGTGNTGELFF.

The chain recombines TRBV2 with TRBJ1-4; tentative D call: TRBD1 (5 bases). Per the germline V gene, CDR1 is SNHLY and CDR2 is FYNNEI. V lost 7 bases to trimming and J lost 7 bases, with 7 bases between them. The CDR3 spans 11 residues. CDR3 protein: CASTGGEKLFF. CDR3 bases: TGTGCCAGCACCGGGGGTGAAAAACTGTTTTTT. The entire variable domain, with the rest obtained from reference TRBV2 and TRBJ1-4, is as follows: EPEVTQTPSHQVTQMGQEVILRCVPISNHLYFYWYRQILGQKVEFLVSFYNNEISEKSEIFDDQFSVERPDGSNFTLKIRSTKLEDSAMYFCASTGGEKLFFGSGTQLSVL.

A few counts support this clonotype. The rearrangement joins TRBV5-1 to TRBJ2-1; D gene ambiguous. This CDR3 spans 14 amino acids. The germline V gene has CDR1 SGHRS and CDR2 YFSETQ. Trimming took off 0 bases at V and 2 bases at J, with 6 bases between the two ends. CDR3 amino acids: CASSLGAPYNEQFF. The CDR3 DNA reads as TGCGCCAGCAGCTTGGGGGCCCCCTACAATGAGCAGTTCTTC.

This clonotype was recorded many times. The rearrangement uses TRBV6-6 and TRBJ2-7; D call uncertain. V was trimmed by 0 bases and J by 5 bases, leaving 11 bases between them. There are 14 residues in the CDR3. The germline CDR1 and CDR2 sequences are MNHNY and SVGAGI (reference sequence). The CDR3 coding sequence is TGTGCCAGCAGTTACTCGTACGGCCCGGACGAGCAGTACTTC. It translates to CASSYSYGPDEQYF.

This clonotype was found a few times. The rearrangement joins TRBV20-1 to TRBJ2-5; D is ambiguous. Germline V gene lookup returns CDR1 DFQATT and CDR2 SNEGSKA (reference sequence). This CDR3 spans 14 amino acids. The V end was cut by 0 bases, the J end by 3 bases, with 11 bases between. CDR3: CSARDISREETQYF. The CDR3 DNA sequence: TGCAGTGCTAGAGATATCTCCCGGGAAGAGACCCAGTACTTC.

The V gene is TRBV25-1, the J gene TRBJ2-2; TRBD1 or TRBD2 may be the D gene (5 bases each). Germline values: CDR1 MGHDK, CDR2 SYGVNS. V dropped 7 bases and J dropped 5 bases, with 8 bases sitting between them. There are 12 residues in the CDR3. The CDR3 loop is CASTWGTGELFF. CDR3 in DNA: TGTGCCAGCACATGGGGGACCGGGGAGCTGTTTTTT.

CDR3 in amino acids: CASSHPTIRGLAGGHSTDTQYF. The CDR3 nucleotides read TGTGCCAGCAGTCACCCCACGATTAGGGGACTAGCGGGGGGCCACAGCACAGATACGCAGTATTTT. This sequence joins TRBV28 and TRBJ2-3; 15 positions match TRBD2. J was trimmed by 0 bases and V by 5 bases; bases with no gene match: 18. This CDR3 is built from 22 residues. The germline V gene has CDR1 MDHEN and CDR2 SYDVKM.

This chain connects TRBV4-2 to TRBJ2-2; D not resolved. V gave up 1 base and J gave up 5 bases, with 8 bases separating them. This CDR3 has 14 amino acids. Germline values: CDR1 LGHNA, CDR2 YNFKEQ. The CDR3 is CASSQVTITGELFF. CDR3 nucleotide sequence: TGTGCCAGCAGCCAAGTTACGATAACCGGGGAGCTGTTTTTT.

The sample holds many counts of this clonotype. The V gene is TRBV2, the J gene TRBJ2-4, with 9 bases identical to TRBD1. J was trimmed by 0 bases and V by 4 bases; bases with no gene match: 13. CDR1 SNHLY and CDR2 FYNNEI come from the germline V gene. The length of the CDR3 is 19 residues. The CDR3 coding sequence is TGTGCCAGCAGTGGGTACTACAGGGGGCTCGGTTTAGCCAAAAACATTCAGTACTTC. As protein: CASSGYYRGLGLAKNIQYF.

This clonotype came up many times. The J gene is TRBJ2-7, the V gene TRBV7-6, with TRBD2 as a possible D gene (5 bases). The CDR3 covers 15 residues. Trimming removed 1 base at V and 4 bases at J, with 14 bases between. Germline V CDR1 and CDR2: SGHVS, FNYEAQ. The CDR3 spells CASSLDFSTGYEQYF. CDR3 bases: TGTGCCAGCAGCTTAGATTTTTCCACGGGGTACGAGCAGTACTTC. Full variable domain (rest looked up from reference TRBV7-6 and TRBJ2-7): GAGVSQSPRYKVTKRGQDVALRCDPISGHVSLYWYRQALGQGPEFLTYFNYEAQQDKSGLPNDRFSAERPEGSISTLTIQRTEQRDSAMYRCASSLDFSTGYEQYFGPGTRLTVT.

This clonotype was detected a few times. Germline and junction disagree at one end, which may indicate a read error. The genes are TRBV7-6 and TRBJ2-2; D gene ambiguous. This CDR3 region has 12 residues. Germline CDR1 and CDR2: SGHVS and FNYEAQ. The CDR3, as DNA: TGTGCTAGCAGCTTGAGTGGTTGGGAGCTGTTTTTT. Protein: CASSLSGWELFF. Combining the CDR3 with reference TRBV7-6 and TRBJ2-2 gives the whole variable domain GAGVSQSPRYKVTKRGQDVALRCDPISGHVSLYWYRQALGQGPEFLTYFNYEAQQDKSGLPNDRFSAERPEGSISTLTIQRTEQRDSAMYRCASSLSGWELFFGEGSRLTVL.

The V call is TRBV2, the J call TRBJ2-2; no firm D call. CDR1 SNHLY and CDR2 FYNNEI come from the germline V gene. With 0 bases removed from V and 7 bases from J, the gap between germline ends came to 12 bases. CDR3 length: 15 amino acids. CDR3 sequence: CASSEAAEFGGELFF. CDR3 nucleotides: TGTGCCAGCAGTGAAGCGGCAGAATTCGGCGGGGAGCTGTTTTTT.

The rearrangement links TRBV6-8 to TRBJ2-1; no clear D. The V gene's germline CDR1 is MNHGY and CDR2 SAAAGT. V lost 7 bases to trimming and J lost 6 bases, with 10 bases between them. This CDR3 contains 12 residues. CDR3 protein: CASTRPGNEQFF. CDR3 bases: TGTGCCAGCACACGCCCTGGCAATGAGCAGTTCTTC.

This clonotype showed up just a few times. This chain joins TRBV6-1 and TRBJ1-5, with 9 bases matching TRBD1. The CDR3 is 17 residues long. The V and J ends lost 5 bases and 1 base, in that order; junction bases with no gene match: 9. Germline V gene sequence: CDR1 MNHNS, CDR2 SASEGT. CDR3 loop: CASSHRWDRVSNQPQHF. The CDR3, as DNA: TGTGCCAGCAGTCACCGATGGGACAGGGTCAGCAATCAGCCCCAGCATTTT.

The chain uses TRBV29-1 and TRBJ2-2; TRBD1 aligns across 11 bases. The germline gives CDR1 SQVTM, CDR2 ANQGSEA. The CDR3 totals 16 residues. J gave up 4 bases and V 5 bases, and 9 bases lay outside the gene matches. CDR3 sequence reads: CSVIGQGARSTGELFF. As DNA, the CDR3 is TGCAGCGTTATCGGACAGGGGGCGAGGAGCACCGGGGAGCTGTTTTTT.

Here the CDR3 reads CSARTGTEAFF. The DNA of the CDR3 is TGCAGTGCTAGAACCGGGACAGAAGCTTTCTTT. V is TRBV20-1 and J is TRBJ1-1; D perhaps matches TRBD1 (6 bases). The CDR3 sequence is 11 residues long. From germline, CDR1 is DFQATT and CDR2 SNEGSKA (reference sequence). Trimming removed 2 bases from V and 8 bases from J, with 9 bases in between.

The CDR3 protein is CASSQLVGNTGELFF. The CDR3 DNA is TGCGCCAGCAGTCAATTGGTCGGGAACACCGGGGAGCTGTTTTTT. The rearrangement joins TRBV23-1 to TRBJ2-2; no firm D call. TRBV23-1 is sorted into the ORF group, with uncertain function. This CDR3 comprises 15 residues. Deletions cut 1 base from V and 1 base from J, with 7 bases between.

The CDR3 bases are TGCAGCGTTGAAGATCAAGGCAGCCATGAGCAGTTCTTC. It encodes CSVEDQGSHEQFF. The chain employs TRBV29-1 and TRBJ2-1; no firm D call. CDR3 length: 13 residues. The V end lost 0 bases, the J end lost 8 bases, and 11 bases lay between the germline ends. The germline V gene has CDR1 SQVTM and CDR2 ANQGSEA.

DNA of the CDR3: TGTGCCAGCAGCTTAGCCTACCGCGGACACAACTATGGCTACACCTTC. This encodes CASSLAYRGHNYGYTF. This chain joins TRBV7-9 and TRBJ1-2; TRBD1 is a possible D gene (5 bases). The CDR3 runs 16 residues. V was cut by 0 bases and J by 2 bases, with 13 bases left in between. Per germline, CDR1 SEHNR and CDR2 FQNEAQ (reference sequence). The variable domain in full, with the rest retrieved from reference TRBV7-9 and TRBJ1-2, is DTGVSQNPRHKITKRGQNVTFRCDPISEHNRLYWYRQTLGQGPEFLTYFQNEAQLEKSRLLSDRFSAERPKGSFSTLEIQRTEQGDSAMYLCASSLAYRGHNYGYTFGSGTRLTVV.

There are many counts of this clonotype. This chain joins TRBV20-1 and TRBJ1-1, with D perhaps TRBD1 (6 bases). V was cut by 0 bases and J by 11 bases, with 19 bases left in between. Germline values: CDR1 DFQATT, CDR2 SNEGSKA (reference sequence). The CDR3 is 14 residues long. CDR3 in amino acids: CSARDQQGPNMAFF. CDR3 coding DNA: TGCAGTGCTAGAGATCAACAGGGCCCAAACATGGCTTTCTTT.